The source of this T cell receptor (beta chain) is a study of cytomegalovirus exposure and HLA in healthy donors. V was cut by 3 bases and J by 8 bases, with 25 bases left in between. The CDR3 is 18 residues long. Primers included in the PCR were 60 Vbeta and 13 Jbeta primers. Sequencing used immunoSEQ multiplex PCR; TCRdb keeps in-frame clones, though not all of them. The table includes roughly 200,000 clones, less than 80% detected once. V is TRBV23-1 and J is TRBJ1-4, with D maybe TRBD1 (5 bases). Being an ORF, TRBV23-1 has a function that is uncertain. Specimen: PBMCs. The TCR comes from a woman aged 30 to 39 in good health and CMV-seropositive. CDR3: CASSQGPPLRRPEEKLFF. The CDR3 DNA is TGCGCCAGCAGTCAGGGGCCCCCTTTGAGGCGGCCCGAGGAAAAACTGTTTTTT.